This passage covers 30 T cell receptor beta chains from one sample sequenced in a study of blood T cells in healthy people across ages. PCR was performed a second time for roughly 7 to 11 cycles using a sample-barcoded 5' primer and a J-beta primer mix. TCRdb used MiXCR to reprocess the 5' RACE reads, holding one entry per CDR3 protein. The sample lists 730,000 or so distinct CDR3 sequences, approximately 40% occurring once. The sequencing input was blood. The receptors derive from a man aged 80 or over in good health.

The table lists this clonotype with a few counts. The V call is TRBV20-1, the J call TRBJ2-4, with TRBD1 matching 11 bases. Germline-derived CDR1 and CDR2 are DFQATT and SNEGSKA (reference sequence). The CDR3 runs 18 residues. The V and J ends lost 0 bases and 2 bases, in that order; junction bases with no gene match: 9. CDR3 sequence: CSARDPRRTGGPKNIQYF. The CDR3 DNA is TGCAGTGCTAGAGATCCCCGTAGGACAGGGGGCCCCAAAAACATTCAGTACTTC.

This clonotype occurred a few times. CDR3 in amino acids: CASRPTSGRYNEQFF. As DNA, the CDR3 is TGTGCCAGCAGGCCTACTAGCGGGAGATACAATGAGCAGTTCTTC. The chain has TRBV27 and TRBJ2-1; 11 bases map to TRBD2. The CDR3 runs to 15 residues. The junction had 5 bases not matched to a gene; V was cut back by 6 bases and J by 4 bases. In germline, CDR1 is MNHEY, CDR2 SMNVEV (reference sequence).

This sequence joins TRBV7-9 and TRBJ2-4; 7 nucleotides line up with TRBD1. The end of the DNA aligns better with TRBJ2-7, so the J call may be wrong. CDR1 is SEHNR and CDR2 is FQNEAQ in the germline V gene (reference sequence). CDR3 length equals 14 residues. CDR3 bases: TGTGCCAGCAGCCCCGTATCAGCAGGGGGCGAGCAGTACTTC. Its translation: CASSPVSAGGEQYF.

This clonotype has just a few counts. This chain connects TRBV7-2 to TRBJ2-2; 8 bases are shared with TRBD1. Germline V gene sequence: CDR1 SGHTA, CDR2 FQGNSA. The length of the CDR3 is 15 residues. After removal of 4 bases from V and 10 bases from J, the junction contained 11 bases not matched to a gene. The CDR3 DNA sequence: TGTGCCAGCAGCTGGACCGGGACAGGTGCAACGGAGCTGTTTTTT. As protein: CASSWTGTGATELFF.

This clonotype was picked up a small number of times. CDR3 protein: CASSQDNRWDGIANYGYTF. Here the CDR3 DNA reads TGCGCCAGCAGCCAAGATAATCGTTGGGACGGGATTGCTAACTATGGCTACACCTTC. The genes are TRBV4-3 and TRBJ1-2, with D maybe TRBD1 (5 bases). CDR1 is LGHNA and CDR2 is YSLEER in the germline V gene. The V and J ends lost 0 bases and 0 bases respectively, with 20 bases between them. This CDR3 has 19 amino acids.

This clonotype was seen a few times. The V and J genes are TRBV6-2 or TRBV6-3 and TRBJ2-1, with D possibly TRBD2 on 6 matching bases. This CDR3 region has 13 residues. Germline V gene lookup returns CDR1 MNHEY and CDR2 SVGEGT. Trimming took off 9 bases at V and 9 bases at J, with 18 bases between the two ends. Written as DNA, the CDR3 is TGTGCCAGTAACCTTAGCCGGAGGGGTGAGCAGTTCTTC. Translated: CASNLSRRGEQFF.

The genes are TRBV28 and TRBJ2-3, with 9 bases fitting TRBD1. J gave up 3 bases and V 3 bases, and 7 bases lay outside the gene matches. There are 16 residues in the CDR3. Germline lookup yields CDR1 MDHEN and CDR2 SYDVKM. The CDR3 is CASSFGTGSGTDTQYF. The CDR3 nucleotides read TGTGCCAGCAGTTTCGGGACAGGGTCTGGGACAGATACGCAGTATTTT.

The rearrangement links TRBV5-1 to TRBJ1-1, with TRBD1 matching 7 bases. This CDR3 is built from 15 residues. V lost 3 bases to trimming and J lost 4 bases; unmatched junction nucleotides: 9. Germline V gives CDR1 SGHRS, CDR2 YFSETQ. The CDR3 DNA follows: TGCGCCAGCAGCTCCCGGGACAGCCCGGGCACTGAAGCTTTCTTT. Amino acids: CASSSRDSPGTEAFF.

This clonotype appeared a single time. The chain joins TRBV9 to TRBJ2-3; 10 bases fit TRBD2. Germline V gene lookup returns CDR1 SGDLS and CDR2 YYNGEE. With 3 bases clipped from V and 6 bases from J, the junction kept 10 bases outside the gene matches. This CDR3 has 16 amino acids. CDR3 sequence: CASSAAQRGGPDTQYF. The CDR3, as DNA: TGTGCCAGCAGCGCCGCTCAGCGGGGGGGCCCTGATACGCAGTATTTT.

V gene TRBV7-9 combines with J gene TRBJ2-3; 8 bases align to TRBD1. The CDR3 is 17 residues long. Germline values: CDR1 SEHNR, CDR2 FQNEAQ (reference sequence). V trimming: 2 bases; J trimming: 2 bases; junction bases outside the gene matches: 9. CDR3 in DNA: TGTGCCAGCAGCTTAAGGCCGGGACAGGACATCACAGATACGCAGTATTTT. Translation: CASSLRPGQDITDTQYF. Combining the CDR3 with reference TRBV7-9 and TRBJ2-3 gives the whole variable domain DTGVSQNPRHKITKRGQNVTFRCDPISEHNRLYWYRQTLGQGPEFLTYFQNEAQLEKSRLLSDRFSAERPKGSFSTLEIQRTEQGDSAMYLCASSLRPGQDITDTQYFGPGTRLTVL.

The chain carries TRBV19 and TRBJ1-1; a weak D match, TRBD1 (5 bases). Deletions cut 1 base from V and 7 bases from J, with 7 bases between. Germline lookup yields CDR1 LNHDA and CDR2 SQIVND (reference sequence). The CDR3 loop spans 12 amino acids. For the CDR3, the DNA is TGTGCCAGTAGTATAGTCCAGGGTGAAGCTTTCTTT. Translation gives CASSIVQGEAFF.

The table lists this clonotype with a few counts. The rearrangement links TRBV20-1 to TRBJ2-2; tentative D call: TRBD1 (6 bases). This CDR3 spans 17 amino acids. Trimming stripped 4 bases from V and 2 bases from J, with 20 bases between. CDR1 is DFQATT, CDR2 SNEGSKA, per germline (reference sequence). CDR3: CSATSADSRYNTGELFF. DNA of the CDR3: TGCAGTGCTACGTCAGCGGACAGCCGATATAACACCGGGGAGCTGTTTTTT.

J is TRBJ1-1 and V is TRBV6-1; D may be TRBD1 (6 bases). V was trimmed by 7 bases and J by 9 bases, leaving 12 bases between them. CDR1 is MNHNS, CDR2 SASEGT, per germline. The CDR3 runs to 11 residues. The CDR3 DNA follows: TGTGCCAGCACTCCGGGACAAAAAGCTTTCTTT. Protein product: CASTPGQKAFF.

A few counts support this clonotype. V and J are TRBV20-1 and TRBJ1-6, with a tentative D call TRBD1 (5 bases). The germline V and J ends were trimmed by 5 bases and 4 bases, with 12 bases remaining between them. The CDR3 is made up of 14 amino acids. Germline-derived CDR1 and CDR2 are DFQATT and SNEGSKA (reference sequence). This CDR3 is CSALGEGYNSPLHF. The CDR3 nucleotides are TGCAGTGCTCTGGGGGAAGGGTATAATTCACCCCTCCACTTT.

V and J are TRBV20-1 and TRBJ2-3, with D possibly TRBD2 on 5 matching bases. The germline gives CDR1 DFQATT, CDR2 SNEGSKA (reference sequence). The V end was cut by 2 bases, the J end by 5 bases, with 17 bases between. The CDR3 loop spans 15 amino acids. This chain's CDR3 is CSARREGTWVDTQYF. Here the CDR3 DNA reads TGCAGTGCTAGAAGAGAGGGAACATGGGTAGATACGCAGTATTTT.

The DNA for the CDR3 is TGTGCCAGCAGCTTAGGAACGGGAGGAACCTACAATGAGCAGTTCTTC. It specifies CASSLGTGGTYNEQFF. This rearrangement joins TRBV7-3 to TRBJ2-1; 7 bases line up with TRBD2. Germline CDR1 is SGHTA and CDR2 is FQGTGA. The CDR3 has 16 residues. The V and J ends lost 2 bases and 2 bases, in that order; junction bases with no gene match: 6.

The chain's CDR3 is CASSLRGGQGARADTQYF. CDR3 coding DNA: TGTGCCAGCAGCCTGAGGGGGGGACAGGGGGCGCGTGCAGATACGCAGTATTTT. The gene calls are TRBV9 and TRBJ2-3, with 12 positions matching TRBD1. Germline CDR1 reads SGDLS; CDR2 reads YYNGEE. Losses at the gene ends were 4 bases for V and 4 bases for J; bases not matched to a gene: 13. This CDR3 is built from 18 residues.

This clonotype has more than one count but fewer than ten. The gene calls are TRBV6-2 or TRBV6-3 and TRBJ2-4, with D possibly being TRBD1 (5 bases). The length of the CDR3 is 16 residues. Germline CDR1 MNHEY, CDR2 SVGEGT. Trimming removed 5 bases from V and 8 bases from J, with 22 bases in between. CDR3 loop: CASSTTLGAHRDIQYF. The CDR3 DNA sequence: TGTGCCAGCAGTACCACCCTAGGGGCGCATCGGGACATTCAGTACTTC.

Regarding this clonotype: This may stem from a read error, because a much larger clone lies one nucleotide away. V is TRBV4-3 and J is TRBJ2-2; D is unresolved. V lost 5 bases, J lost 3 bases, and 10 bases lay in between. The CDR3 is 14 residues long. CDR1 is LGHNA, CDR2 YSLEER, per germline. CDR3 coding DNA: TGCGCCAGCAGCGAAGTGCCTTACACCGGGGAGCTGTTTTTT. Translated: CASSEVPYTGELFF.

V and J are TRBV21-1 and TRBJ2-5; TRBD1 reflects the table's D call only, with no check against the DNA. TRBV21-1 is a pseudogene locus. The CDR3 sequence is 16 residues long. CDR3 loop: CASSKAPRVRQETQYF. For the CDR3, the DNA is TGTGCCAGCAGCAAAGCGCCCAGGGTGCGGCAAGAGACCCAGTACTTC.

There are many counts of this clonotype. This rearrangement joins TRBV7-3 to TRBJ2-7; no firm D call. This CDR3 spans 13 amino acids. Trimming stripped 3 bases from V and 3 bases from J, with 9 bases between. Germline V gene sequence: CDR1 SGHTA, CDR2 FQGTGA. CDR3 nucleotide sequence: TGTGCCAGCAGCTTGGTGGCTAACTACGAGCAGTACTTC. It translates to CASSLVANYEQYF.

This clonotype was counted many times. The chain uses TRBV7-6 and TRBJ2-7, with a tentative D call TRBD2 (6 bases). The CDR3 has 13 amino acids. The V end lost 5 bases, the J end lost 7 bases, and 15 bases lay between the germline ends. Germline CDR1 and CDR2: SGHVS and FNYEAQ. The CDR3 nucleotides are TGTGCCAGCAGCATGACTAGGGTCGGTGAGCAGTACTTC. Amino acid sequence: CASSMTRVGEQYF.

Notes on this clonotype: Possible read error: a much larger clone is one base away. CDR3 sequence (DNA): TGCGCCAGCGGCCAAGAGGAGCCTAGCACAGATACGCAGTATTTT. Its protein product is CASGQEEPSTDTQYF. The chain has TRBV4-3 and TRBJ2-3; D is ambiguous. From germline, CDR1 is LGHNA and CDR2 YSLEER. There are 15 residues in the CDR3.

The chain combines TRBV7-9 with TRBJ2-1, with D possibly being TRBD1 or TRBD2 (5 bases each). This CDR3 spans 15 amino acids. V lost 7 bases and J lost 0, with 13 bases in between. Per the germline V gene, CDR1 is SEHNR and CDR2 is FQNEAQ (reference sequence). In DNA, the CDR3 is TGTGCCAGCAACCCGGGGCTTAGCTCCTACAATGAGCAGTTCTTC. Amino acids: CASNPGLSSYNEQFF.

This clonotype was detected only a few times. V is TRBV20-1 and J is TRBJ2-3; D might be TRBD1 (5 bases). Germline CDR1 is DFQATT and CDR2 is SNEGSKA (reference sequence). Trimming cost V 8 bases and J 5 bases, with 17 bases left between them. The CDR3 spans 13 residues. In nucleotides, the CDR3 is TGCAGTACCCCAGGAGAAGGGGTAGATACGCAGTATTTT. Encoded protein: CSTPGEGVDTQYF.

This clonotype was observed a few times. The CDR3 sequence is CASSVERPPYNEQFF. CDR3 coding DNA: TGTGCCAGCAGCGTAGAGCGGCCCCCTTACAATGAGCAGTTCTTC. The chain links TRBV9 to TRBJ2-1, with D perhaps TRBD2 (5 bases). Germline loops: CDR1 SGDLS, CDR2 YYNGEE. V was shortened by 0 bases and J by 4 bases, with 11 bases between the two germline ends. The CDR3 is made up of 15 amino acids.

The chain carries TRBV4-1 and TRBJ2-5, with D possibly being TRBD2 (6 bases). Germline CDR1 reads MGHRA; CDR2 reads YSYEKL. The CDR3 runs 16 residues. The V gene lost 1 base and the J gene lost 1 base, with 13 bases spanning the gap. CDR3 residues: CASSQGLARAQETQYF. The CDR3 nucleotides are TGCGCCAGCAGCCAAGGGCTAGCGAGGGCCCAAGAGACCCAGTACTTC.

This clonotype has just one count. The chain recombines TRBV29-1 with TRBJ2-5; maybe TRBD1 (6 bases). V was shortened by 5 bases and J by 11 bases, with 15 bases between the two germline ends. The germline V gene encodes CDR1 SQVTM and CDR2 ANQGSEA. This CDR3 spans 11 amino acids. The CDR3 nucleotides read TGCAGCGTTACCTGGGACAATGAGCAGTACTTC. It translates to CSVTWDNEQYF.

This rearrangement joins TRBV6-5 to TRBJ2-3; tentatively, D is TRBD2 (5 bases). Between the trimmed V and J ends, which lost 6 bases and 3 bases, there was a span of 13 bases. Germline CDR1 and CDR2: MNHEY and SVGAGI. This CDR3 is 14 amino acids long. CDR3 amino acids: CASRNFGDTDTQYF. The DNA for the CDR3 is TGTGCCAGCAGAAACTTCGGGGATACAGATACGCAGTATTTT.

A word on this clonotype: A much larger clone differs by one base, so this may be a read error. The rearrangement joins TRBV6-2 or TRBV6-3 to TRBJ2-7, with 9 bases fitting TRBD2. The J call may be mistaken, given a closer DNA end match to TRBJ2-5. The germline CDR1 and CDR2 sequences are MNHEY and SVGEGT. There are 15 residues in the CDR3. As DNA, the CDR3 is TGTGCCAGCCGAACTGCGGGGGGGGCCGCGGAGACCCAGTACTTC. Protein product: CASRTAGGAAETQYF.